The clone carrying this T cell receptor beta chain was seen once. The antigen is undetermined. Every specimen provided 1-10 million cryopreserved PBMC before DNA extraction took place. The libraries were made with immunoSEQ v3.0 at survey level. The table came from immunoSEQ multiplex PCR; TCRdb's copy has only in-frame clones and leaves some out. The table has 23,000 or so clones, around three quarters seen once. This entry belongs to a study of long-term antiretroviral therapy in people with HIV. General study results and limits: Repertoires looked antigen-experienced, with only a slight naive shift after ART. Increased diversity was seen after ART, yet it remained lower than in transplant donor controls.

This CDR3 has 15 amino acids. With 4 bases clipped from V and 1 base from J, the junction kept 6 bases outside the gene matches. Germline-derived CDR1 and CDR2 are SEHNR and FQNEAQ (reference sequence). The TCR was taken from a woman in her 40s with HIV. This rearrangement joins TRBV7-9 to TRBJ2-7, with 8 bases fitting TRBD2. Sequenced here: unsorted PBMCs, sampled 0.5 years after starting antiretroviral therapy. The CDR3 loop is CASSSPKRGSYEQYF. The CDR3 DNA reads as TGTGCCAGCAGCTCCCCGAAGCGGGGGTCCTACGAGCAGTACTTC.